The sequence of this T cell receptor beta chain was determined in a study of shared clonotypes between healthy human individuals. Study context: Each donor's CD8 memory used one plate, CD8 naive two, each CD4 subset three.

CD8 cells regarded as naive lacked CD45RO, were positively chosen for CCR7, and omitted terminally differentiated effector memory CD45RA+ cells. At deep level, the assay was performed. Clones were read by immunoSEQ multiplex PCR, and TCRdb kept only the in-frame ones, dropping some. The sample has millions of clones; about 95% are singletons. This CDR3 region has 13 residues. Between the trimmed V and J ends, which lost 5 bases and 6 bases, there was a span of 10 bases. CDR1 MNHNY and CDR2 SVGAGI come from the germline V gene (reference sequence). This chain links TRBV6-6 with TRBJ2-2; D might be TRBD1 (5 bases). The sample consisted of naive CD8+ T cells sorted from blood. The clonotype originates from a man aged 18 to 29 in good health. CDR3 nucleotide sequence: TGTGCCAGCAGTATAGGGGTTCCCGGGGAGCTGTTTTTT. Translated, it gives CASSIGVPGELFF.